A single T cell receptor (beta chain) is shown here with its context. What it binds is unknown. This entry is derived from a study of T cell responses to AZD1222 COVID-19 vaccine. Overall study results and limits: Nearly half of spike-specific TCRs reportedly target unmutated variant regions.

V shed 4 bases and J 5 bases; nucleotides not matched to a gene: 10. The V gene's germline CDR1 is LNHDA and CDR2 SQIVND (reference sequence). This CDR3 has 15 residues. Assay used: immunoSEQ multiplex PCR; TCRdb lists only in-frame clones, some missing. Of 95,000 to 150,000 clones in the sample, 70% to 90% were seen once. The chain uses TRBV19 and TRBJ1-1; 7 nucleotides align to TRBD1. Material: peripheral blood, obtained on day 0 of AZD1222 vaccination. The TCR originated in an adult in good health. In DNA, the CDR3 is TGTGCCAGTAGTACCCCCCAGGGGGGTCGGACTGAAGCTTTCTTT. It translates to CASSTPQGGRTEAFF. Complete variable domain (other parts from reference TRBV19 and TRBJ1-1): DGGITQSPKYLFRKEGQNVTLSCEQNLNHDAMYWYRQDPGQGLRLIYYSQIVNDFQKGDIAEGYSVSREKKESFPLTVTSAQKNPTAFYLCASSTPQGGRTEAFFGQGTRLTVV.